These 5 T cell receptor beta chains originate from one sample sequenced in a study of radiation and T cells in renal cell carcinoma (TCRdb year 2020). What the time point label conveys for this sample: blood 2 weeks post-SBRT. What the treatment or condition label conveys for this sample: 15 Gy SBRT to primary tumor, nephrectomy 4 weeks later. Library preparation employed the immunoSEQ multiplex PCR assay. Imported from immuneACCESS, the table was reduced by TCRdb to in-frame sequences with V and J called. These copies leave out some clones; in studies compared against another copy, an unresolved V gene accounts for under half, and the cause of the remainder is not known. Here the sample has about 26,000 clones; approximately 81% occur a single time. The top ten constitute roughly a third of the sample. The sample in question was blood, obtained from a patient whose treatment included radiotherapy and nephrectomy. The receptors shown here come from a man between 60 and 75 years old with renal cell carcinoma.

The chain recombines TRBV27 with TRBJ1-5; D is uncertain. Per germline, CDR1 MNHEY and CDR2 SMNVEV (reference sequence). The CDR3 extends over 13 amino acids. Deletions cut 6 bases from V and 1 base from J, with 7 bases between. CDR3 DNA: TGTGCCAGCAGGGGGTTGAGCAATCAGCCCCAGCATTTT. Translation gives CASRGLSNQPQHF.

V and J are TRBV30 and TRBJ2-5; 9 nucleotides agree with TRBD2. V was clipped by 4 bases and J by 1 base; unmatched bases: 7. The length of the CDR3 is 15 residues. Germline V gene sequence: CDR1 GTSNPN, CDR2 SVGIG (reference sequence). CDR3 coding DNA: TGTGCCTGGACCGGAAAGCGGGAGGCCCAAGAGACCCAGTACTTC. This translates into CAWTGKREAQETQYF. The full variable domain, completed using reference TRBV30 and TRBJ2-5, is SQTIHQWPATLVQPVGSPLSLECTVEGTSNPNLYWYRQAAGRGLQLLFYSVGIGQISSEVPQNLSASRPQDRQFILSSKKLLLSDSGFYLCAWTGKREAQETQYFGPGTRLLVL.

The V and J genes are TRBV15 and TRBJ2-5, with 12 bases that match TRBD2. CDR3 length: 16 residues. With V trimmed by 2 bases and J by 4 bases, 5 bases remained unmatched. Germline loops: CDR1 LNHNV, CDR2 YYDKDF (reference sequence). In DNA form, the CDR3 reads TGTGCCACCAGCAGACCCCGGGGACTAGCGGGAGAGACCCAGTACTTC. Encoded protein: CATSRPRGLAGETQYF.

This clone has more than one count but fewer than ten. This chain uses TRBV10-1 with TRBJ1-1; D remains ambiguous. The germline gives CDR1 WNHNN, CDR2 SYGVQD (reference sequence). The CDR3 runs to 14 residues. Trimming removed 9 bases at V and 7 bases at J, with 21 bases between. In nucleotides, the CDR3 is TGCGCCAGTTCTGTGTCTCGTCCGGGAGTTGAAGCTTTCTTT. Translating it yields CASSVSRPGVEAFF.

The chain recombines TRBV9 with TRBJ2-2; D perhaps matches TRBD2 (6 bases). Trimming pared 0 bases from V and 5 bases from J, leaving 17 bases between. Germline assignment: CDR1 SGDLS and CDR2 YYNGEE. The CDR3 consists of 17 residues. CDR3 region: CASSVGVRTTPTGELFF. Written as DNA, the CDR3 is TGTGCCAGCAGCGTAGGGGTTCGGACTACCCCAACCGGGGAGCTGTTTTTT.